This T cell receptor beta chain appears in the sequencing data of a study of tumor-infiltrating lymphocytes in primary liver carcinoma (dated by TCRdb to 2016 to 2017). General notes on the study: Of the five patients (three men and two women, aged 30 to 69 years), four had hepatocellular carcinoma and one had combined HCC and intrahepatic cholangiocarcinoma. A total of roughly 35 specimens from 5 patients, comprising approximately 25 tumor regions, 5 adjacent noncancerous liver tissues and 5 peripheral blood samples, were covered by TCRbeta repertoire sequencing. The five patients had tumors staged T1-T3 N0M0, with maximum diameters ranging from about 4.2 to 11 cm. Across five regions of each liver tumor, along with adjacent normal tissue and blood, the study brought together TCRbeta repertoire sequencing, expression microarrays and whole-exome sequencing. To link TCRbeta repertoire diversity to the local molecular phenotype, the roughly 23 tumor region samples were profiled with Agilent mRNA microarrays. Roughly 3.65 to 7.5 million productive TCRbeta reads were obtained per sample, and no significant difference in read depth was found between tissue types. Reproducibility between technical replicate repertoires was high, with correlation coefficients above 0.95 and mean shared-clone rates about 0.9.

As regards this clonotype: Its antigen is not yet known. Germline and junction disagree at one end, which may indicate a read error.

A constant-region primer and ProtoScript II reverse transcriptase were used to reverse-transcribe TCRbeta-specific cDNA from roughly 500 ng total RNA. Construction of the TCRbeta libraries relied on three nested rounds of multiplex PCR, following a slightly modified ARM-PCR procedure. Sample barcodes and Illumina adapters were added in a final 25-cycle PCR using Deep VentR polymerase. Amplicons of 200-500 bp were gel-purified with a QIAquick gel extraction kit before sequencing. An Illumina HiSeq 2500 was used to sequence the TCRbeta amplicons, generating 250-bp paired-end reads. In the authors' own workflow: Quality trimming of reads was performed with Trimmomatic v0.33, and paired reads were merged with FLASH v1.2.11 so that full CDR3 sequences could be recovered. V, D and J germline segments were assigned to the rearranged TCRbeta sequences by MiGEC v1.2.1b. Clonotype statistics and Shannon-Wiener diversity indices were computed with VDJtools v1.0.0. To reduce sampling bias, subsequent analyses other than the diversity analysis used only the 250 most abundant clonotypes in each sample. TCRdb applied fastp at Q25 and MiXCR to the public reads, then kept only in-frame beta chains. Rows with a matching CDR3 protein are joined into one entry that keeps the most common DNA and genes. The authors' filters were not applied to this entry. The sample has 30,000 to 40,000 distinct CDR3 sequences on record, nearly 75% of them singletons. The top ten constitute 15% to 20% of the sample.

Study-wide findings and limitations: Only about 7.5-25% of top clones were found in all five regions of a tumor, suggesting spatial heterogeneity of tumor-infiltrating T cells. Since the samples were bulk and unsorted, there was no way to compare CD4+ and CD8+ T cell repertoires. Only the TCR beta chain was sequenced, which likely underestimates true repertoire diversity because unpaired alpha chains were not captured. The study included only four to six patients, and the authors note findings should be validated in a larger study. Pairs of tumor regions showed greater repertoire overlap (mean around 36%) than tumor-adjacent pairs (approximately 17%) or tumor-blood pairs (approximately 14%), which is consistent with antigen-driven expansion. A significantly larger repertoire fraction was made up by the top 250 clones in tumors than in blood (p = 0.039).

Total RNA and DNA were co-extracted without cell sorting from roughly 20-30 mg of bulk tissue using the AllPrep DNA/RNA mini kit. Between late 2015 and March 2016, about 5 patients in China with histopathologically diagnosed primary liver carcinoma had their tumors surgically resected. At the time of sampling, the patients were treatment-naive and had chronic HBV infection. Each tumor was sampled at five spatially separated regions: the superior, inferior, left-lateral and right-lateral poles and the tumor centre. More than 90% viable tumor cells were found by histology in every tumor sample. Fresh tumor and adjacent tissue pieces were bisected; one half was stored in RNAlater at -80°C, the other sent for histology. The specimen sequenced was liver tumor tissue from sampling region 4. Interpreted using the paper, the cell subset or site label stands for: tumor region T4, right-lateral pole. The origin of this receptor is a man aged 35 to 55 with primary liver carcinoma and hepatitis B virus infection.

The CDR3 loop reads CASTQGSGRDNEQYF. The nucleotide sequence is TGTGCCAGCACCCAAGGTAGTGGGAGGGACAACGAGCAGTACTTC. The sequence is built from TRBV4-2 and TRBJ2-7, with a weak D call of TRBD2 (7 bases match). From its cysteine to its phenylalanine, the CDR3 spans 15 amino acids. The kept DNA is CDR3 alone, 45 bases in frame from the first base. Per the germline V gene, LGHNA is the CDR1 and YNFKEQ is the CDR2.